This T cell receptor beta chain is from a study of shared clonotypes between healthy human individuals. This clone came up once. Among the donors, all were Caucasian adults who lived in Nashville, Tennessee. Once extracted for a subset, genomic DNA was divided evenly among several immunoSEQ plates. Sequencing was performed with immunoSEQ multiplex PCR; in TCRdb, only in-frame clones are kept and a portion is missing. The repertoire holds more than 2,000,000 clones, with more than 85% as singletons. Germline CDR1 is SGHTA and CDR2 is FQGNSA. The CDR3 runs to 16 residues. The germline V and J ends were trimmed by 0 bases and 3 bases, with 12 bases remaining between them.

The sequencing input was naive CD4+ T cells from PBMCs. Subset described: CD45RA+ positively selected. The TCR originated in a man aged 18 to 35 in good health. Some clones in this sample may be carry-over from other donors' samples. This chain joins TRBV7-2 and TRBJ2-1, with D uncertain. The CDR3 DNA reads TGTGCCAGCAGCTTAGCCAGCCCCCGATTCTACAATGAGCAGTTCTTC. Translation: CASSLASPRFYNEQFF. The entire variable domain, with the rest obtained from reference TRBV7-2 and TRBJ2-1, is as follows: GAGVSQSPSNKVTEKGKDVELRCDPISGHTALYWYRQSLGQGLEFLIYFQGNSAPDKSGLPSDRFSAERTGGSVSTLTIQRTQQEDSAVYLCASSLASPRFYNEQFFGPGTRLTVL.